The T cell receptor beta chain described here comes from a study of CD8+ T cells in alopecia areata. About the study: Tofacitinib administration to treated patients was oral, at 5 to 10 mg twice daily. Study results and caveats: Lesional scalp, notably in alopecia totalis/universalis, had clonality above that of normal scalp. Possibly as an HLA-related effect, TCR sharing across patients appeared less clear than in mice.

Extraction of RNA preceded its reverse transcription into cDNA, which served as the sequencing template. Sequencing used immunoSEQ multiplex PCR; TCRdb keeps in-frame clones, though not all of them. The data show 180,000 or so clones, with about 72% seen just once and more than 9.5% held by the top ten. Concerning this clone itself: Its antigen is as yet unknown.

The sorting of PBMCs gave CD4+ and CD8+ T cells. The sequence came from a human donor with alopecia areata. Sequenced here: CD8+ T cells sorted from blood, sampled at week 0.

The CDR3 spells CASSPPGGGYTEAFF. The CDR3 region has the DNA TGTGCCAGCAGCCCCCCAGGAGGGGGATACACTGAAGCTTTCTTT. The V gene is TRBV5-6, the J gene TRBJ1-1, with D perhaps TRBD1 (6 bases). The CDR3 totals 15 residues. The V and J ends lost 4 bases and 3 bases respectively, with 16 bases between them. Germline CDR1 reads SGHDT; CDR2 reads YYEEEE.